Presented here are 14 T cell receptor beta chains from one specimen sequenced in a study of blood T cell repertoires in COVID-19. Generated by immunoSEQ multiplex PCR, the TCRdb table keeps only in-frame clones and is missing some. The table lists fewer than 15,000 clones, roughly 84% of them singletons, with roughly 2.5% in the top ten. Material: peripheral blood. Every receptor here comes from a human donor in a cohort sampled during active COVID-19.

The chain links TRBV10-2 to TRBJ2-5; 8 bases are a match to TRBD2. Germline V gives CDR1 WSHSY, CDR2 SAAADI. J lost 1 base, V lost 6 bases, and 1 base had no gene match. The CDR3 is 13 amino acids. The CDR3 DNA reads as TGCGCCAGCAGCGGGGGGGCCCAAGAGACCCAGTACTTC. It specifies CASSGGAQETQYF.

The genes are TRBV2 and TRBJ1-5, with 10 bases fitting TRBD1. The germline CDR1 and CDR2 sequences are SNHLY and FYNNEI. The CDR3 sequence is 16 residues long. V was clipped by 5 bases and J by 7 bases; unmatched bases: 11. Written as DNA, the CDR3 is TGTGCCAGCAGTCATACCCGGGACAGGGGCTCGCAGCCCCAGCATTTT. This gives the protein CASSHTRDRGSQPQHF.

Of note for this clone: Distinct nucleotide sequences in the sample also encode this CDR3. The genes are TRBV5-1 and TRBJ1-6; 7 nucleotides agree with TRBD1. The CDR3 extends over 15 amino acids. Germline CDR1 and CDR2: SGHRS and YFSETQ. J lost 8 bases, V lost 2 bases, and 7 bases had no gene match. The CDR3 loop is CASSLADRADSPLHF. The CDR3 DNA sequence: TGCGCCAGCAGCTTAGCAGACAGGGCGGATTCACCCCTCCACTTT. Full variable domain (missing parts from reference TRBV5-1 and TRBJ1-6): KAGVTQTPRYLIKTRGQQVTLSCSPISGHRSVSWYQQTPGQGLQFLFEYFSETQRNKGNFPGRFSGRQFSNSRSEMNVSTLELGDSALYLCASSLADRADSPLHFGNGTRLTVT.

For the CDR3, the DNA is TGTGCCAGCAGTTACTCAGGGGGAAGCAATCAGCCCCAGCATTTT. It specifies CASSYSGGSNQPQHF. V is TRBV6-6 and J is TRBJ1-5, with D possibly being TRBD1 (6 bases). The V end lost 0 bases, the J end lost 1 base, and 7 bases lay between the germline ends. The CDR3 is made up of 15 amino acids. Germline V gene data show CDR1 as MNHNY and CDR2 as SVGAGI (reference sequence).

The chain couples TRBV11-2 to TRBJ1-2, with D tentatively TRBD1 (6 bases). Trimming removed 1 base from V and 1 base from J, with 10 bases in between. The CDR3 is made up of 15 amino acids. Germline-derived CDR1 and CDR2 are SGHAT and FQNNGV. CDR3 in amino acids: CASSLGQGINYGYTF. In DNA, the CDR3 is TGTGCCAGCAGCTTAGGGCAGGGGATTAACTATGGCTACACCTTC.

The chain is built from TRBV7-2 and TRBJ2-5; 9 positions agree with TRBD2. Trimming at V came to 5 bases and at J to 5 bases, leaving 18 bases not matched to a gene. Germline V gene sequence: CDR1 SGHTA, CDR2 FQGNSA. The CDR3 totals 18 residues. The CDR3 nucleotides read TGTGCCAGCAGCCCACCAATGGTCAAGCGGGGGGTCCCGGAGACCCAGTACTTC. Its protein is CASSPPMVKRGVPETQYF.

This sequence joins TRBV13 and TRBJ1-5; 7 bases fit TRBD1. Germline loops: CDR1 PRHDT, CDR2 FYEKMQ (reference sequence). After removal of 0 bases from V and 4 bases from J, the junction contained 3 bases not matched to a gene. The length of the CDR3 is 15 residues. CDR3 in amino acids: CASSLGGTVNQPQHF. For the CDR3, the DNA is TGTGCCAGCAGCTTAGGCGGGACAGTTAATCAGCCCCAGCATTTT.

The rearrangement links TRBV29-1 to TRBJ2-3; 9 bases fit TRBD2. This CDR3 is 15 amino acids long. J gave up 2 bases and V 4 bases, and 7 bases lay outside the gene matches. Germline lookup yields CDR1 SQVTM and CDR2 ANQGSEA. The CDR3 coding sequence is TGCAGCGTTGTCGTTAGCGGGGGACCCACAGATACGCAGTATTTT. Translating gives CSVVVSGGPTDTQYF.

J is TRBJ2-3 and V is TRBV11-2, with D uncertain. V shed 2 bases and J shed 6 bases, with 15 bases lying between them. Per germline, CDR1 SGHAT and CDR2 FQNNGV. The CDR3 loop spans 15 amino acids. Here the CDR3 DNA reads TGTGCCAGCAGCTTAAGTGGCCGCCCCAGGGATACGCAGTATTTT. It is translated as CASSLSGRPRDTQYF.

The chain links TRBV7-2 to TRBJ1-2; 11 bases are a match to TRBD1. V shed 5 bases, J shed 8 bases, and the junction held 10 bases outside the gene matches. The germline gives CDR1 SGHTA, CDR2 FQGNSA. The CDR3 loop spans 15 amino acids. This CDR3 is CASSPRTGGFEGYTF. For the CDR3, the DNA is TGTGCCAGCAGCCCCCGGACAGGGGGCTTTGAGGGCTACACCTTC.

The chain carries TRBV18 and TRBJ2-5; possible D gene TRBD1, 5 bases. The V end lost 2 bases, the J end lost 3 bases, and 16 bases lay between the germline ends. The CDR3 is 16 amino acids. The germline CDR1 and CDR2 sequences are KGHSH and LQKENI. DNA of the CDR3: TGTGCCAGCTCACCATCGTCAGGCAGGGCCAAAGAGACCCAGTACTTC. The encoded protein is CASSPSSGRAKETQYF.

The rearrangement links TRBV27 to TRBJ1-1; 10 bases are a match to TRBD1. This CDR3 region has 15 residues. Germline V gene data show CDR1 as MNHEY and CDR2 as SMNVEV (reference sequence). V lost 6 bases and J lost 6; bases outside the gene matches: 10. CDR3 coding DNA: TGTGCCAGCAGGGGGTGGGACAGGGGCCCGTCTGAAGCTTTCTTT. Encoded protein: CASRGWDRGPSEAFF.

V and J are TRBV19 and TRBJ1-5, with D possibly matching TRBD1 (5 bases). Germline values: CDR1 LNHDA, CDR2 SQIVND (reference sequence). The CDR3 loop spans 14 amino acids. Trimming removed 7 bases at V and 1 base at J, with 11 bases between. The CDR3 here is CASNSGGSNQPQHF. The CDR3 DNA reads as TGTGCCAGTAACAGCGGGGGAAGCAATCAGCCCCAGCATTTT.

The V call is TRBV4-1, the J call TRBJ2-2, with D possibly being TRBD1 (6 bases). Germline loops: CDR1 MGHRA, CDR2 YSYEKL. The CDR3 runs to 15 residues. Trimming shortened V by 2 bases and J by 4 bases, and 11 bases separated the two germline ends. The CDR3 nucleotides are TGCGCCAGCAGCCAACAGACAGGACCCACCGGGGAGCTGTTTTTT. As protein: CASSQQTGPTGELFF.